Each of the 18 T cell receptor beta chains below was sequenced from the same sample in a study of cytotoxic CD8 clonotypes in ibrutinib-treated CLL. The data were produced by immunoSEQ multiplex PCR, yet TCRdb's version contains in-frame clones alone and is incomplete. This table has around 14,000 clones, 52% appearing once. The sequences come from PBMCs, collected at an approximately 23-month disease-progression time point, from a patient treated with ibrutinib. The source is a human donor with chronic lymphocytic leukemia.

The rearrangement uses TRBV6-6 and TRBJ2-2; D gene unclear. V was cut by 5 bases and J by 5 bases, with 12 bases left in between. The CDR3 covers 14 residues. Per the germline V gene, CDR1 is MNHNY and CDR2 is SVGAGI (reference sequence). The CDR3 DNA follows: TGTGCCAGCAGTCCGTCTCGCGGTACCGGGGAGCTGTTTTTT. As protein: CASSPSRGTGELFF.

The chain carries TRBV6-5 and TRBJ2-1; perhaps TRBD2 as D (6 bases). Germline loops: CDR1 MNHEY, CDR2 SVGAGI. The V and J ends lost 2 bases and 10 bases respectively, with 21 bases between them. The CDR3 is 16 residues long. The DNA for the CDR3 is TGTGCCAGCAGTTACAATCCGGGACTTCCCCCCCTGGAGCAGTTCTTC. Protein product: CASSYNPGLPPLEQFF.

A few counts support this clone. CDR3 sequence: CASSPGHGGNTIYF. DNA of the CDR3: TGTGCCAGCAGCCCAGGACACGGCGGAAACACCATATATTTT. V gene TRBV11-2 combines with J gene TRBJ1-3, with D possibly matching TRBD1 (5 bases). V was cut by 5 bases and J by 4 bases, with 12 bases left in between. Per the germline V gene, CDR1 is SGHAT and CDR2 is FQNNGV. The CDR3 is 14 amino acids.

This clone is deemed medium-sized. V gene TRBV7-9 combines with J gene TRBJ1-5; unclear D gene. The germline CDR1 and CDR2 sequences are SEHNR and FQNEAQ (reference sequence). The CDR3 has 15 amino acids. With 1 base removed from V and 10 bases from J, the gap between germline ends came to 17 bases. The CDR3 DNA sequence: TGTGCCAGCAGCTTAGGGTCAGTTCTCAATGGCCCCCAGCATTTT. It codes for CASSLGSVLNGPQHF.

This clone occurred a few times. The chain has TRBV5-6 and TRBJ1-2; unclear D gene. There are 12 residues in the CDR3. Trimming took 3 bases from V and 8 from J, leaving 11 bases between them. The germline CDR1 and CDR2 sequences are SGHDT and YYEEEE. CDR3 amino acids: CASSSKLTGYTF. CDR3 sequence (DNA): TGTGCCAGCAGCTCGAAACTAACGGGCTACACCTTC.

This chain joins TRBV6-4 and TRBJ1-6, with 9 bases lining up with TRBD1. The ends lost 7 bases at V and 3 bases at J; junction bases unmatched: 4. Germline V lookup: CDR1 MRHNA, CDR2 SNTAGT. This CDR3 spans 15 amino acids. CDR3 sequence (DNA): TGTGCCAGCAAGACAGGGGGAAGCTATAATTCACCCCTCCACTTT. Amino acid sequence: CASKTGGSYNSPLHF.

This sequence joins TRBV19 and TRBJ2-5, with 7 bases that match TRBD2. The junction had 4 bases not matched to a gene; V was cut back by 5 bases and J by 1 base. The germline CDR1 and CDR2 sequences are LNHDA and SQIVND (reference sequence). The CDR3 runs 14 residues. The DNA for the CDR3 is TGTGCCAGTAGTTCGCGGGGGAGCCAAGAGACCCAGTACTTC. It codes for CASSSRGSQETQYF.

The J gene is TRBJ2-7, the V gene TRBV11-2, with D possibly matching TRBD1 (6 bases). Trimming took off 6 bases at V and 0 bases at J, with 18 bases between the two ends. Germline CDR1 SGHAT, CDR2 FQNNGV. This CDR3 comprises 16 residues. CDR3 DNA: TGTGCCAGCAGTCACCTAGGGGGTGCGTACTCCTACGAGCAGTACTTC. Encoded protein: CASSHLGGAYSYEQYF. Using reference TRBV11-2 and TRBJ2-7 for the parts outside the CDR3, the full variable domain is EAGVAQSPRYKIIEKRQSVAFWCNPISGHATLYWYQQILGQGPKLLIQFQNNGVVDDSQLPKDRFSAERLKGVDSTLKIQPAKLEDSAVYLCASSHLGGAYSYEQYFGPGTRLTVT.

This clone was seen more than once but under ten times. Within the sample, other DNA sequences also encode this same CDR3. The chain has TRBV5-1 and TRBJ1-1; 10 bases align to TRBD1. CDR3 size: 16 residues. The trim removed 5 bases at V and 0 bases at J, leaving 7 bases unmatched. The germline CDR1 and CDR2 sequences are SGHRS and YFSETQ. The CDR3 sequence: CASSYRTGGMNTEAFF. The CDR3 DNA reads TGCGCCAGCAGTTATAGGACAGGGGGAATGAACACTGAAGCTTTCTTT.

This clone has more than one count but fewer than ten. This chain uses TRBV9 with TRBJ1-2; D gene ambiguous. Germline lookup yields CDR1 SGDLS and CDR2 YYNGEE. The CDR3 is 13 residues long. Trimming removed 3 bases from V and 7 bases from J, with 13 bases in between. This CDR3 reads CASSASVNSGYTF. The CDR3 DNA reads as TGTGCCAGCAGCGCGAGTGTCAATAGTGGCTACACCTTC.

J is TRBJ2-2 and V is TRBV19, with D possibly matching TRBD1 (6 bases). The CDR3 has 15 residues. Germline V gene lookup returns CDR1 LNHDA and CDR2 SQIVND (reference sequence). V lost 3 bases and J lost 3, with 11 bases in between. CDR3: CASSMSRGHTGELFF. For the CDR3, the DNA is TGTGCCAGTAGTATGAGCAGGGGACACACCGGGGAGCTGTTTTTT.

V and J are TRBV29-1 and TRBJ2-3; weak D call: TRBD1 (8 bases). The length of the CDR3 is 13 residues. V lost 6 bases and J 4 bases, leaving 14 bases between the germline ends. Germline values: CDR1 SQVTM, CDR2 ANQGSEA. The CDR3 DNA reads TGCAGCGTAAATACAGGGGGGGCAGATACGCAGTATTTT. Translated: CSVNTGGADTQYF.

By sample fraction, this clone is medium-sized (0.01 to 0.1%). This rearrangement joins TRBV4-1 to TRBJ2-7; D is uncertain. This CDR3 comprises 15 residues. V lost 1 base and J lost 3, with 13 bases in between. From germline, CDR1 is MGHRA and CDR2 YSYEKL. The CDR3 reads CASSQAPEIYYEQYF. CDR3 nucleotide sequence: TGCGCCAGCAGCCAAGCCCCCGAGATTTACTACGAGCAGTACTTC.

CDR3 sequence reads: CASSQDWGMQPQHF. The CDR3 DNA is TGCGCCAGCAGCCAAGATTGGGGGATGCAGCCCCAGCATTTT. The chain has TRBV4-1 and TRBJ1-5, with D perhaps matching TRBD1 (5 bases). Germline loops: CDR1 MGHRA, CDR2 YSYEKL. V lost 0 bases and J lost 7, with 10 bases in between. The CDR3 contains 14 residues.

V usage is TRBV19 and J usage is TRBJ2-5; 12 nucleotides match TRBD2. With V trimmed by 10 bases and J by 0 bases, 6 bases remained unmatched. This CDR3 comprises 15 residues. CDR1 is LNHDA, CDR2 SQIVND, per germline (reference sequence). CDR3 nucleotide sequence: TGTGCCACCACTAGCGGGGGGCTGTACCAAGAGACCCAGTACTTC. This sequence encodes CATTSGGLYQETQYF.

The rearrangement joins TRBV5-4 to TRBJ2-5; no clear D gene. The ends were cut back, 2 bases at V and 5 bases at J, with 13 bases in the middle. The germline V gene encodes CDR1 SGHNT and CDR2 YYREEE (reference sequence). The CDR3 spans 14 residues. The CDR3 region is CASSFYSRVETQYF. CDR3 nucleotides: TGTGCCAGCAGCTTCTACAGCCGGGTGGAGACCCAGTACTTC.

The rearrangement links TRBV10-3 to TRBJ1-2; unclear D gene. V was clipped by 7 bases and J by 4 bases, with 7 bases between them. The germline V gene has CDR1 ENHRY and CDR2 SYGVKD. The CDR3 extends over 11 amino acids. The CDR3 spells CAIKRSYGYTF. The CDR3 bases are TGTGCCATCAAGCGCTCCTATGGCTACACCTTC.

The chain recombines TRBV4-2 with TRBJ1-1; D ambiguous. CDR3 size: 14 residues. V was shortened by 4 bases and J by 2 bases, with 11 bases between the two germline ends. CDR1 is LGHNA, CDR2 YNFKEQ, per germline. For the CDR3, the DNA is TGTGCCAGCAGCCCAGTCGTCGGCAACACTGAAGCTTTCTTT. It yields the protein CASSPVVGNTEAFF.